This TCR beta chain was recovered during a study of T cell changes during pregnancy in multiple sclerosis. Only in-frame clones appear in the TCRdb table, and some are missing; sequencing was by immunoSEQ multiplex PCR. The table has some 40,000 clones, around 93% seen once. The germline V gene encodes CDR1 SGHKS and CDR2 YYEKEE (reference sequence). The CDR3 is made up of 15 amino acids. Trimming left V 2 bases short and J 2 bases short, with 11 bases between. Sample: CD4+ T cells from peripheral blood mononuclear cells, taken in the third trimester of pregnancy. This sequence originates from a female donor in good health, enrolled as a control in a pregnancy study. This chain connects TRBV5-5 to TRBJ1-3, with D tentatively TRBD1 (6 bases). CDR3 bases: TGTGCCAGCAGCTTACTGGGGGCGCCTGGAAACACCATATATTTT. It yields the protein CASSLLGAPGNTIYF.